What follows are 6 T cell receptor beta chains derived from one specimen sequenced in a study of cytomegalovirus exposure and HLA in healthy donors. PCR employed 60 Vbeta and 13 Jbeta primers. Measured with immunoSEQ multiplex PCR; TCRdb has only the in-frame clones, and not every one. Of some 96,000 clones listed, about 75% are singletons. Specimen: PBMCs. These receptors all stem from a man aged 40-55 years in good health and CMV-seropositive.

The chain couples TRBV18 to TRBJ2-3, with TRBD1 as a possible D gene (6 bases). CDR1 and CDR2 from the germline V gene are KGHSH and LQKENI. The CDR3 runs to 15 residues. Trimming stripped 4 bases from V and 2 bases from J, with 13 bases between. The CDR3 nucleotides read TGTGCCAGCTCACTCCAGGGGTCGAACACAGATACGCAGTATTTT. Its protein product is CASSLQGSNTDTQYF.

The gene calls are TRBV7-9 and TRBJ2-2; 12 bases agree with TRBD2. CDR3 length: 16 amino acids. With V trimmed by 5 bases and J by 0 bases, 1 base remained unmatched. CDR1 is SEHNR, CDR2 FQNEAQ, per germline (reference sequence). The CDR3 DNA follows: TGTGCCAGCAGCAGGACTAGCGGGGCGAACACCGGGGAGCTGTTTTTT. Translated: CASSRTSGANTGELFF.

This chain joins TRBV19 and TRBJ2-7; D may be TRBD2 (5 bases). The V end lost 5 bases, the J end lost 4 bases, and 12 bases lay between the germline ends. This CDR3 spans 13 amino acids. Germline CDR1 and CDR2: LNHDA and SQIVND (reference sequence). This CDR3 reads CASSYGNEYEQYF. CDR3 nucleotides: TGTGCCAGTAGTTACGGGAACGAATACGAGCAGTACTTC.

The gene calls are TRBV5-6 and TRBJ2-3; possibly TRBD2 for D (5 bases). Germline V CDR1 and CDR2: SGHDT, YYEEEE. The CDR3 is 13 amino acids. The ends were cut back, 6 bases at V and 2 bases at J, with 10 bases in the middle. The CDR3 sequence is CASTLRATDTQYF. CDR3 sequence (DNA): TGTGCCAGCACCCTGAGGGCCACAGATACGCAGTATTTT.

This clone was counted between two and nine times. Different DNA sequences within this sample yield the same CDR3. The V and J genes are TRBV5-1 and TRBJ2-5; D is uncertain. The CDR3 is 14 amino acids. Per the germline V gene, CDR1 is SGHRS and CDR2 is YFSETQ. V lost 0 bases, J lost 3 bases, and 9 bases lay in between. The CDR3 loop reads CASSLGAAKETQYF. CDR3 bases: TGCGCCAGCAGCTTGGGGGCAGCAAAAGAGACCCAGTACTTC.

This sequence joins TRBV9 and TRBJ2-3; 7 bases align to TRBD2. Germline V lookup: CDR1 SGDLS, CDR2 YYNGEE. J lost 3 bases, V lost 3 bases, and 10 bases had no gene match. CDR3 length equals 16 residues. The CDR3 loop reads CASSATPRGGTDTQYF. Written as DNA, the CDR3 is TGTGCCAGCAGCGCCACCCCGCGCGGGGGAACAGATACGCAGTATTTT.